This T cell receptor (beta chain) originates from a study of Ad26.COV2.S vaccination and SARS-CoV-2 variants. Notes on this clone: One base separates it from a far larger clone, so it is likely a read error. Distinct nucleotide sequences in the sample also encode this CDR3.

CDR3 length: 11 amino acids. V was trimmed by 2 bases and J by 5 bases, leaving 3 bases between them. Per the germline V gene, CDR1 is MNHEY and CDR2 is SVGAGI. Treatment of the sample: some 20 received Ad26.COV2.S at low or high dose, single or two shots; 5 received placebo; per-sample allocation not given. The study sampled participants on day 63 after the first vaccine or placebo injection. TCRdb's copy holds only in-frame clones and misses some; the assay was immunoSEQ multiplex PCR. The sample includes fewer than 400,000 clones, about nine tenths of them seen just once. The sequences come from peripheral blood, collected in a trial of Ad26.COV2.S vaccine versus placebo. This receptor was taken from a person aged 18-60 years who received the Ad26.COV2.S COVID-19 vaccine or a placebo. The rearrangement joins TRBV6-5 to TRBJ2-5, with unresolved D. The CDR3 region has the DNA TGTGCCAGCAGTTACGGGGAGACCCAGTACTTC. It is translated as CASSYGETQYF.